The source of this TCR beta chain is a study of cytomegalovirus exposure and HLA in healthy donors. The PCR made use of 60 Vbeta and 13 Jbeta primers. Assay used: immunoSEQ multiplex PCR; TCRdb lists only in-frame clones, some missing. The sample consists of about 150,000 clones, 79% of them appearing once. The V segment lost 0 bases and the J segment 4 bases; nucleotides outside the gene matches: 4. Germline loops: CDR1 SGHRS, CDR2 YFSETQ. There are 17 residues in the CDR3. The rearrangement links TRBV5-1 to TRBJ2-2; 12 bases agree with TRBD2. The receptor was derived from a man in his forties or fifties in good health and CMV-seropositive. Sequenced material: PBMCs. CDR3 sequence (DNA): TGCGCCAGCAGCTTGGGACTAGCGGGAGTAGGCACCGGGGAGCTGTTTTTT. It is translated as CASSLGLAGVGTGELFF.